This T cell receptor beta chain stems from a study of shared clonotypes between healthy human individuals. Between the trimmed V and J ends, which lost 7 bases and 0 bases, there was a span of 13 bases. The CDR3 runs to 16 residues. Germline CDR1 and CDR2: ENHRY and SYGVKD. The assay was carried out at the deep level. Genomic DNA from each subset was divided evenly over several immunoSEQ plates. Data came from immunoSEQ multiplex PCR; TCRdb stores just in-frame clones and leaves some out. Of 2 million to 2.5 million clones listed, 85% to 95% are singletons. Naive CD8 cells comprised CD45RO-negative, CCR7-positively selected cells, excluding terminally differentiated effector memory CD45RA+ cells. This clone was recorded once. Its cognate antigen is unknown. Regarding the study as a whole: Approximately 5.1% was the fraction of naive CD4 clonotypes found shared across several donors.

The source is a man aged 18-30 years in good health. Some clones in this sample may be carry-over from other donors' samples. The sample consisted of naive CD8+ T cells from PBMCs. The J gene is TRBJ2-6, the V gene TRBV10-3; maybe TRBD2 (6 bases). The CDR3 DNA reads TGTGCCATCAAAGGCAGGGAGGTCTCTGGGGCCAACGTCCTGACTTTC. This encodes CAIKGREVSGANVLTF.